These 30 T cell receptor beta chains share one sample of origin, sequenced in a study of OX40 agonist ivuxolimab in advanced cancers. Data came from immunoSEQ multiplex PCR; TCRdb stores just in-frame clones and leaves some out. Found here are about 21,000 clones, 88% of them singletons; the top ten hold around 10%. The input for sequencing was CD4+ or CD8+ T cells sorted from blood, taken in a trial of the OX40 agonist ivuxolimab. These receptors were collected from an adult with an advanced solid tumor such as melanoma, head and neck, liver or kidney cancer.

The J gene is TRBJ1-1, the V gene TRBV29-1; 9 bases are a match to TRBD1. This CDR3 contains 12 residues. Germline CDR1 SQVTM, CDR2 ANQGSEA. The V gene end was trimmed by 7 bases and the J gene end by 6 bases; junction bases not matched to a gene: 6. The DNA of the CDR3 is TGCAGCGCTCTGACAGGGGGGCCTGAAGCTTTCTTT. Residues: CSALTGGPEAFF.

The chain carries TRBV7-9 and TRBJ1-4, with D tentatively TRBD1 (5 bases). Germline V gives CDR1 SEHNR, CDR2 FQNEAQ (reference sequence). This CDR3 spans 17 amino acids. Trimming cost V 0 bases and J 4 bases, with 15 bases left between them. CDR3 in DNA: TGTGCCAGCAGCTTAGCTAGGGGACGGGCAAATAATGAAAAACTGTTTTTT. Protein product: CASSLARGRANNEKLFF.

The chain links TRBV5-8 to TRBJ2-1; D might be TRBD1 or TRBD2, each matching 6 bases. This CDR3 contains 14 residues. CDR1 is SGHTS, CDR2 YDEGEE, per germline. With 4 bases removed from V and 6 bases from J, the gap between germline ends came to 14 bases. The CDR3 DNA follows: TGTGCCAGCAGCCCGCTGAAGGGGGGCAATGAGCAGTTCTTC. Protein product: CASSPLKGGNEQFF.

The chain joins TRBV9 to TRBJ2-1, with 7 bases identical to TRBD1. The CDR3 sequence is 16 residues long. CDR1 is SGDLS, CDR2 YYNGEE, per germline. Trimming removed 4 bases from V and 7 bases from J; junction bases left unmatched: 14. The CDR3 nucleotides read TGTGCCAGCAGCCCGACAGGGTCCGTGATGTCGAATGAGCAGTTCTTC. This sequence encodes CASSPTGSVMSNEQFF. Full variable domain (outside the CDR3, taken from reference TRBV9 and TRBJ2-1): DSGVTQTPKHLITATGQRVTLRCSPRSGDLSVYWYQQSLDQGLQFLIQYYNGEERAKGNILERFSAQQFPDLHSELNLSSLELGDSALYFCASSPTGSVMSNEQFFGPGTRLTVL.

The rearrangement uses TRBV7-8 and TRBJ2-5, with D uncertain. The V and J ends lost 6 bases and 5 bases respectively, with 16 bases between them. This CDR3 is built from 14 residues. Per germline, CDR1 SGHVS and CDR2 FQNEAQ. This CDR3 is CASRLIGLWETQYF. The CDR3 DNA reads as TGTGCCAGCAGGCTAATAGGCCTGTGGGAGACCCAGTACTTC. The whole variable domain, remainder taken from reference TRBV7-8 and TRBJ2-5, is GAGVSQSPRYKVAKRGQDVALRCDPISGHVSLFWYQQALGQGPEFLTYFQNEAQLDKSGLPSDRFFAERPEGSVSTLKIQRTQQEDSAVYLCASRLIGLWETQYFGPGTRLLVL.

The chain uses TRBV7-9 and TRBJ2-7, with 11 bases lining up with TRBD1. Trimming at V came to 6 bases and at J to 4 bases, leaving 8 bases not matched to a gene. Germline CDR1 SEHNR, CDR2 FQNEAQ (reference sequence). The CDR3 covers 15 residues. CDR3 residues: CASSTPGQGVYEQYF. Written as DNA, the CDR3 is TGTGCCAGCAGTACCCCGGGACAGGGGGTTTACGAGCAGTACTTC.

This chain connects TRBV13 to TRBJ2-7; D uncertain. CDR1 is PRHDT, CDR2 FYEKMQ, per germline (reference sequence). The CDR3 consists of 14 residues. V was clipped by 0 bases and J by 2 bases, with 8 bases between them. CDR3 sequence (DNA): TGTGCCAGCAGCTTAGGCCCGGGCACCTACGAGCAGTACTTC. It codes for CASSLGPGTYEQYF.

This clone was counted once. The chain recombines TRBV19 with TRBJ2-7; 8 positions agree with TRBD1. The ends lost 11 bases at V and 2 bases at J; junction bases unmatched: 11. This CDR3 comprises 14 residues. Germline CDR1 and CDR2: LNHDA and SQIVND (reference sequence). The CDR3 loop is CASAPGQGTYEQYF. The CDR3 DNA is TGTGCCTCAGCTCCCGGACAGGGAACCTACGAGCAGTACTTC.

The J gene is TRBJ2-7, the V gene TRBV10-3; D call uncertain. Germline V gene sequence: CDR1 ENHRY, CDR2 SYGVKD. The CDR3 length is 13 residues. Between the trimmed V and J ends, which lost 8 bases and 0 bases, there was a span of 11 bases. CDR3 loop: CAIAVATSYEQYF. Here the CDR3 DNA reads TGTGCCATCGCTGTAGCCACCTCCTACGAGCAGTACTTC.

This chain connects TRBV28 to TRBJ1-1; D not certain. V was clipped by 3 bases and J by 0 bases, with 5 bases between them. The CDR3 consists of 13 residues. CDR1 and CDR2 from the germline V gene are MDHEN and SYDVKM. The CDR3 DNA follows: TGTGCCAGCAGTTTCGATGTGAACACTGAAGCTTTCTTT. Encoded protein: CASSFDVNTEAFF.

This chain uses TRBV9 with TRBJ1-2; weak D call: TRBD1 (6 bases). The germline V and J ends were trimmed by 0 bases and 4 bases, with 13 bases remaining between them. The germline gives CDR1 SGDLS, CDR2 YYNGEE. CDR3 length equals 15 residues. The CDR3 is CASSVGDTRLYGYTF. As DNA, the CDR3 is TGTGCCAGCAGCGTAGGGGACACTCGTCTCTATGGCTACACCTTC.

This clone was found once. This CDR3 is CATSRDSSHQETQYF. The CDR3 bases are TGTGCCACCAGCAGAGATTCAAGCCACCAAGAGACCCAGTACTTC. This sequence joins TRBV15 and TRBJ2-7; D is unresolved. The J call is in doubt because the DNA end fits TRBJ2-5 better. CDR3 size: 15 residues. Per germline, CDR1 LNHNV and CDR2 YYDKDF (reference sequence).

This rearrangement joins TRBV2 to TRBJ2-1; 8 bases agree with TRBD2. The CDR3 extends over 16 amino acids. J lost 5 bases, V lost 4 bases, and 10 bases had no gene match. CDR1 SNHLY and CDR2 FYNNEI come from the germline V gene. The CDR3 DNA reads as TGTGCCAGCAGTGCTGTCCAGCGGGGGCGCAACAATGAGCAGTTCTTC. Amino acids: CASSAVQRGRNNEQFF.

The CDR3 sequence: CASSRKPTDRYNEQFF. CDR3 sequence (DNA): TGTGCCAGCAGCCGAAAGCCGACTGACCGATACAATGAGCAGTTCTTC. The chain is built from TRBV7-2 and TRBJ2-1; no definite D call. CDR1 is SGHTA and CDR2 is FQGNSA in the germline V gene. V lost 5 bases, J lost 4 bases, and 18 bases lay in between. This CDR3 region has 16 residues.

The chain recombines TRBV7-2 with TRBJ2-7; 8 bases fit TRBD2. J gave up 1 base and V 5 bases, and 4 bases lay outside the gene matches. The germline V gene has CDR1 SGHTA and CDR2 FQGNSA. This CDR3 is built from 14 residues. This chain's CDR3 is CASSPTSGSYEQYF. In nucleotides, the CDR3 is TGTGCCAGCAGCCCAACTAGCGGTTCCTACGAGCAGTACTTC.

This clone was seen only once. The rearrangement links TRBV29-1 to TRBJ2-7; tentatively, D is TRBD2 (8 bases). CDR1 SQVTM and CDR2 ANQGSEA come from the germline V gene. The CDR3 is 13 amino acids. V was shortened by 4 bases and J by 3 bases, with 13 bases between the two germline ends. CDR3 sequence (DNA): TGCAGCGTTGCGACAGGGACTAGCTACGAGCAGTACTTC. Protein: CSVATGTSYEQYF.

This clone was seen once. The V call is TRBV5-6, the J call TRBJ2-7; D ambiguous. The V gene lost 4 bases and the J gene lost 5 bases, with 13 bases spanning the gap. From germline, CDR1 is SGHDT and CDR2 YYEEEE. The CDR3 is made up of 13 amino acids. CDR3 in amino acids: CASSQSLVHEQYF. As DNA, the CDR3 is TGTGCCAGCAGCCAGTCGCTCGTCCACGAGCAGTACTTC. The whole variable domain, filled in from reference TRBV5-6 and TRBJ2-7, reads DAGVTQSPTHLIKTRGQQVTLRCSPKSGHDTVSWYQQALGQGPQFIFQYYEEEERQRGNFPDRFSGHQFPNYSSELNVNALLLGDSALYLCASSQSLVHEQYFGPGTRLTVT.

V is TRBV30 and J is TRBJ2-1; D is uncertain. CDR1 and CDR2 (germline): GTSNPN, SVGIG (reference sequence). The CDR3 runs 12 residues. The V gene lost 0 bases and the J gene lost 7 bases, with 7 bases spanning the gap. The CDR3 sequence is CAWSVTGNEQFF. CDR3 coding DNA: TGTGCCTGGAGTGTAACCGGGAATGAGCAGTTCTTC.

The rearrangement joins TRBV7-3 to TRBJ2-3; 7 nucleotides match TRBD1. The germline V gene encodes CDR1 SGHTA and CDR2 FQGTGA. With 8 bases clipped from V and 2 bases from J, the junction kept 13 bases outside the gene matches. The CDR3 contains 16 residues. The CDR3 coding sequence is TGTGCCAGCGCTCTCGTCAGGGGGAAAGTCACAGATACGCAGTATTTT. As protein: CASALVRGKVTDTQYF.

The genes are TRBV6-1 and TRBJ2-2, with D possibly matching TRBD2 (5 bases). Germline V gene lookup returns CDR1 MNHNS and CDR2 SASEGT. The V and J ends lost 5 bases and 3 bases respectively, with 13 bases between them. The CDR3 is 15 residues long. Written as DNA, the CDR3 is TGTGCCAGCAGTAAGAAACTACTAGACACCGGGGAGCTGTTTTTT. Amino acid sequence: CASSKKLLDTGELFF.

This clone has only one observation. The CDR3 DNA is TGTGCCAGCAGCTTAGGGGCCCCCATCTCCTACGAGCAGTACTTC. Translating it yields CASSLGAPISYEQYF. The V call is TRBV7-9, the J call TRBJ2-7, with D unclear. The CDR3 has 15 residues. Germline V CDR1 and CDR2: SEHNR, FQNEAQ (reference sequence). Deletions cut 1 base from V and 0 bases from J, with 10 bases between.

V and J are TRBV27 and TRBJ2-7; 8 bases agree with TRBD2. The CDR3 has 15 residues. V shed 7 bases and J 3 bases; nucleotides not matched to a gene: 11. The germline V gene encodes CDR1 MNHEY and CDR2 SMNVEV (reference sequence). CDR3 in amino acids: CASTPGAGGIYEQYF. CDR3 nucleotide sequence: TGTGCCAGCACCCCAGGGGCGGGAGGTATCTACGAGCAGTACTTC.

The CDR3 bases are TGTGCCAGCAGCGACTCACTTTACGAGCAGTACTTC. This gives the protein CASSDSLYEQYF. The chain recombines TRBV7-9 with TRBJ2-7; D is unresolved. Germline V CDR1 and CDR2: SEHNR, FQNEAQ (reference sequence). The V end was cut by 5 bases, the J end by 4 bases, with 9 bases between. This CDR3 is 12 amino acids long.

The V gene is TRBV9, the J gene TRBJ2-1; D is possibly TRBD2 (7 bases). V lost 3 bases to trimming and J lost 0 bases, with 13 bases between them. Germline CDR1 SGDLS, CDR2 YYNGEE. The CDR3 covers 16 residues. The CDR3 bases are TGTGCCAGCAGCGAGAGGGAGGGGGGCTCCTACAATGAGCAGTTCTTC. It is translated as CASSEREGGSYNEQFF.

This clone was counted between two and nine times. The gene calls are TRBV2 and TRBJ2-1; D remains unclear. CDR1 is SNHLY and CDR2 is FYNNEI in the germline V gene. Trimming removed 8 bases at V and 7 bases at J, with 15 bases between. The CDR3 is 13 residues long. The CDR3 bases are TGTGCCAGCTGGGCTAGTGGCTTGAATGAGCAGTTCTTC. This translates into CASWASGLNEQFF.

The chain combines TRBV9 with TRBJ2-2; D call uncertain. Germline V gene lookup returns CDR1 SGDLS and CDR2 YYNGEE. Trimming took 0 bases from V and 4 from J, leaving 10 bases between them. The CDR3 is 15 residues long. In DNA form, the CDR3 reads TGTGCCAGCAGCGTAGACACCGGTGGCACCGGGGAGCTGTTTTTT. This codes for CASSVDTGGTGELFF.

This clone was seen once. V and J are TRBV7-9 and TRBJ1-2; weak D call: TRBD1 (6 bases). V lost 5 bases, J lost 1 base, and 14 bases lay in between. The CDR3 is 15 residues long. CDR1 SEHNR and CDR2 FQNEAQ come from the germline V gene (reference sequence). The CDR3 bases are TGTGCCAGCAGCCCGCCGGGACACCTTAACTATGGCTACACCTTC. The encoded protein is CASSPPGHLNYGYTF.

This chain links TRBV7-9 with TRBJ2-3; perhaps D is TRBD1 or TRBD2 (5 bases each). Trimming took 2 bases from V and 1 from J, leaving 19 bases between them. Germline V gives CDR1 SEHNR, CDR2 FQNEAQ (reference sequence). The CDR3 totals 18 residues. Here the CDR3 reads CASSLYIGGTPGTDTQYF. In nucleotides, the CDR3 is TGTGCCAGCAGCTTATATATTGGGGGTACTCCAGGCACAGATACGCAGTATTTT. Complete variable domain (other parts from reference TRBV7-9 and TRBJ2-3): DTGVSQNPRHKITKRGQNVTFRCDPISEHNRLYWYRQTLGQGPEFLTYFQNEAQLEKSRLLSDRFSAERPKGSFSTLEIQRTEQGDSAMYLCASSLYIGGTPGTDTQYFGPGTRLTVL.

This clone has just one count. The chain has TRBV5-5 and TRBJ1-5; D is unresolved. CDR3 length: 14 amino acids. The germline gives CDR1 SGHKS, CDR2 YYEKEE (reference sequence). Trimming cost V 4 bases and J 1 base, with 9 bases left between them. The CDR3, as DNA: TGTGCCAGCAGCCGAGGGCTAAGCAATCAGCCCCAGCATTTT. Amino acid sequence: CASSRGLSNQPQHF.

The chain couples TRBV4-1 to TRBJ2-7; perhaps TRBD1 as D (6 bases). The CDR3 is 16 residues long. V dropped 1 base and J dropped 1 base, with 14 bases sitting between them. Germline assignment: CDR1 MGHRA and CDR2 YSYEKL. In DNA form, the CDR3 reads TGCGCCAGCAGCCAAGGGGCGAACAGGGCTTCCTACGAGCAGTACTTC. Its protein product is CASSQGANRASYEQYF.